The present T cell receptor (beta chain) was sequenced within a study of cytomegalovirus exposure and HLA in healthy donors. With 60 Vbeta and 13 Jbeta primers, the PCR was carried out. The repertoire was sequenced with immunoSEQ multiplex PCR; TCRdb's copy has only in-frame clones and lacks some. The sample consists of 170,000 or so clones, 83% of them appearing once. Trimming took off 0 bases at V and 8 bases at J, with 13 bases between the two ends. The CDR3 totals 15 residues. In germline, CDR1 is SEHNR, CDR2 FQNEAQ (reference sequence). The sequenced material came from PBMCs. The chain combines TRBV7-9 with TRBJ1-4; the D is unclear. This TCR came from a man in his fifties in good health and CMV-seronegative. CDR3 nucleotide sequence: TGTGCCAGCAGCTTAGCGCTCCGGGGAGGGGAAAAACTGTTTTTT. Amino acids: CASSLALRGGEKLFF.